These T cell receptor beta chains were read from a single sample in a study of T cells expressing NK-cell markers. TCRdb reprocessed the 5' RACE reads and stores each CDR3 protein as one record, lacking DNA. The sample's table shows 350,000 to 500,000 distinct CDR3 sequences. Source material: blood T cells: a sorted CD56 or NKG2C T cell subset, CD4+ or CD8+ T cells, or bulk PBMC T cells (not recorded which). The receptors stem from a woman aged 18 to 69 in good health. CDR3s include the opening cysteine and the closing phenylalanine or tryptophan. The order of the fields is V gene, J gene, CDR3 protein.

TRBV29-1	TRBJ1-1	CSGTAGEWTTEAFF
TRBV6-1	TRBJ1-6	CASSEFTRGLVYSPLHF
TRBV7-9	TRBJ2-3	CASSLRSGESSDTQYF
TRBV27	TRBJ2-3	CASSLGPSRVRRGAFTDTQYF
TRBV7-2	TRBJ1-1	CASKRPGDTEAFF
TRBV29-1	TRBJ2-3	CSGDPGLHTDTQYF
TRBV12-3/TRBV12-4	TRBJ1-1	CASSLGQGETTEAFF
TRBV15	TRBJ2-2	CATSREGQGVGELFF
TRBV19	TRBJ2-1	CASSILIVNEQFF
TRBV4-1	TRBJ2-1	CASSRPPDRVGYEQFF
TRBV11-2	TRBJ2-7	CASSWDSQSYEQYF
TRBV14	TRBJ1-2	CASSQGQGGLYGYTF
TRBV7-2	TRBJ2-1	CASSWTINEQFF
TRBV10-2	TRBJ2-1	CASSEFRAEKKMGDEQFF
TRBV29-1	TRBJ1-5	CSVVVTGGASSNQPQHF
TRBV5-1	TRBJ2-5	CASIFTPSGQETQYF
TRBV20-1	TRBJ2-5	CSAALLIAGGLTQETQYF
TRBV20-1	TRBJ2-1	CSARAHPGGGEQFF
TRBV20-1	TRBJ2-7	CSARGGARFYEQYF
TRBV29-1	TRBJ1-1	CSVTGTRMNTEAFF
TRBV7-6	TRBJ1-1	CASSLTGEGAFF
TRBV4-2	TRBJ1-4	CASRPGRDNEKLFF
TRBV6-1	TRBJ2-1	CASRPPGGHNEQFF
TRBV4-1	TRBJ1-5	CASSQSGTGVQPQHF
TRBV27	TRBJ2-7	CASSFLLGRGLYEQYF
TRBV28	TRBJ2-1	CASTINNEQFF
TRBV7-2	TRBJ2-5	CASSLVVNGGETQYF
TRBV7-2	TRBJ2-5	CASSYSLGSGKETQYF
TRBV14	TRBJ2-1	CASSQEGTGFFNEQFF
TRBV18	TRBJ1-1	CASSPRAGPMNTEAFF
TRBV6-2/TRBV6-3	TRBJ2-7	CATVKGSGTSGDYEQYF
TRBV18	TRBJ2-1	CASSPVDRGYNEQFF
TRBV12-3/TRBV12-4	TRBJ2-1	CASGSTYNEQFF
TRBV5-1	TRBJ1-4	CASSLTGQINEKLFF
TRBV20-1	TRBJ2-7	CSARARGAYEQYF
TRBV6-2/TRBV6-3	TRBJ2-1	CASSYSQIEQFF
TRBV4-3	TRBJ1-1	CASSQMGGTEAFF
TRBV7-8	TRBJ1-5	CASSRLPDRVNQPQHF
TRBV5-1	TRBJ2-3	CASSLYASGIPDKQYF
TRBV20-1	TRBJ2-7	CSAREASGPYEQYF
TRBV12-3/TRBV12-4	TRBJ2-3	CASSLQGGTDTQYF
TRBV20-1	TRBJ1-2	CSATRGSNNYGYTF
TRBV24-1	TRBJ2-1	CATSDPLYRYSVF
TRBV27	TRBJ2-1	CASSLGQGEEFF
TRBV27	TRBJ2-1	CACGFSDEQFF
TRBV5-1	TRBJ2-3	CASSRLAGGQDTQYF
TRBV5-1	TRBJ1-4	CASSFGRTNEKLFF
TRBV6-2/TRBV6-3	TRBJ1-5	CASSRAGGGDQPQHF
TRBV5-1	TRBJ2-2	CASSMGDTGELFF
TRBV11-2	TRBJ2-1	CASSLAGTSVWDEQFF
TRBV20-1	TRBJ2-1	CSARRPGGLEQFF
TRBV6-1	TRBJ1-4	CASSQRQGREKLFF
TRBV5-1	TRBJ1-1	CASSTGDVNTEAFF
TRBV20-1	TRBJ2-3	CSARETGTDTQYF
TRBV14	TRBJ2-1	CASSPIGYYNEQFF
TRBV29-1	TRBJ1-1	CSVEKEHTEAFF
TRBV29-1	TRBJ1-1	CSVQDGLNTEAFF
TRBV27	TRBJ2-3	CASSFWGRSTDTQYF